This T cell receptor beta chain was sequenced for a study of CD4 T cells in relation to SARS-CoV-2 and coronaviruses. Study-level background: TCR beta CDR3s were sequenced after approximately 9-day antigen culture of PBMCs.

Study-wide results and caveats: Pre-pandemic and post-infection samples never came from the same donor. In approximately 71% of donors, memory CD4+ clonotypes crossrecognized SARS-CoV-2 and at least one common cold coronavirus spike.

A word on this clone: The antigen is undetermined.

Germline V gives CDR1 GTSNPN, CDR2 SVGIG (reference sequence). Trimming cost V 0 bases and J 4 bases, with 10 bases left between them. The CDR3 runs to 14 residues. CD4+ T cells from unexposed donors were obtained before the COVID-19 pandemic (2011-2018). After roughly 9 days of culture, CD4+ T cells were isolated. Cells permitting, SARS-CoV-2 S/N and four cold-coronavirus spikes were tested on unexposed-donor CD4+ T cells. Sequencing used immunoSEQ multiplex PCR; TCRdb keeps in-frame clones, though not all of them. The sample lists over 25,000 clones, approximately 80% occurring once. The sample consisted of CD4+ T cells from PBMCs, cultured in vitro. The origin of this receptor is a human donor in good health. The genes are TRBV30 and TRBJ1-5, with D unresolved. This CDR3 reads CAWSVLGPNQPQHF. The CDR3 DNA sequence: TGTGCCTGGAGTGTTTTGGGTCCAAATCAGCCCCAGCATTTT.